These 8 T cell receptor beta chains originate from one sample sequenced in a study of T-cell reconstitution after alpha-beta-depleted transplantation in children. The TCRbeta library incorporated unique molecular identifiers. TCRdb processed the PCR reads anew with MiXCR; each CDR3 protein has one entry. In the table there are about 210,000 distinct CDR3 sequences, approximately 17% of which are singletons. Sequenced material: PBMCs, mostly from graft donor cells, taken 360 days after TCRalphabeta/CD19-depleted stem cell transplant. The receptors derive from a male patient between 2 and 9 years old who had a stem cell transplant for acute lymphoblastic leukemia, so the T cells may come from the graft donor.

The chain uses TRBV7-2 and TRBJ2-5; 7 bases align to TRBD2. The CDR3 loop spans 13 amino acids. V shed 9 bases and J 0 bases; nucleotides not matched to a gene: 4. Germline V gene sequence: CDR1 SGHTA, CDR2 FQGNSA. The CDR3 loop reads CASRAGDQETQYF. DNA for the CDR3: TGTGCCAGTCGCGCGGGGGACCAAGAGACCCAGTACTTC.

This clonotype came up once. The chain recombines TRBV7-9 with TRBJ1-4; no clear D. The V gene lost 2 bases and the J gene lost 7 bases, with 11 bases spanning the gap. This CDR3 spans 14 amino acids. The germline V gene has CDR1 SEHNR and CDR2 FQNEAQ (reference sequence). CDR3 protein: CASSLRGVGEKLFF. The CDR3 DNA sequence: TGTGCCAGCAGCTTACGGGGTGTCGGTGAAAAACTGTTTTTT. Supplemented by reference TRBV7-9 and TRBJ1-4, the full variable domain reads DTGVSQNPRHKITKRGQNVTFRCDPISEHNRLYWYRQTLGQGPEFLTYFQNEAQLEKSRLLSDRFSAERPKGSFSTLEIQRTEQGDSAMYLCASSLRGVGEKLFFGSGTQLSVL.

The chain links TRBV24-1 to TRBJ1-2; D is unclear. Trimming took 5 bases from V and 6 from J, leaving 12 bases between them. CDR1 KGHDR and CDR2 SFDVKD come from the germline V gene. The CDR3 extends over 13 amino acids. The CDR3 sequence is CATSGREGNGYTF. DNA of the CDR3: TGTGCCACCAGTGGTCGGGAGGGTAATGGCTACACCTTC.

This clonotype has a handful of counts. The V call is TRBV30, the J call TRBJ2-1; 8 bases line up with TRBD2. The CDR3 sequence is 12 residues long. Per the germline V gene, CDR1 is GTSNPN and CDR2 is SVGIG (reference sequence). Trimming at V came to 5 bases and at J to 3 bases, leaving 0 bases not matched to a gene. For the CDR3, the DNA is TGTGCCTGGCGGGGGGGCTACAATGAGCAGTTCTTC. This codes for CAWRGGYNEQFF.

This chain links TRBV7-6 with TRBJ2-1; TRBD2 agrees at 8 bases. Germline trimming cut 5 bases from V and 3 bases from J; bases unmatched to any gene: 9. The germline gives CDR1 SGHVS, CDR2 FNYEAQ. The CDR3 is made up of 16 amino acids. The CDR3 spells CASSPGAGTSYNEQFF. The CDR3 nucleotides read TGTGCCAGCAGCCCAGGGGCCGGGACTAGCTACAATGAGCAGTTCTTC.

This clonotype has ten or more counts. The chain couples TRBV12-3 or TRBV12-4 to TRBJ1-4; unclear D gene. V was clipped by 0 bases and J by 7 bases, with 9 bases between them. The CDR3 has 14 amino acids. The CDR3 bases are TGTGCCAGCAGTTTAGCCGGGGTTAGTGAAAAACTGTTTTTT. Translation: CASSLAGVSEKLFF.

This clonotype was seen ten or more times. CDR3 region: CATAGTGPYSYNEQFF. CDR3 sequence (DNA): TGTGCCACCGCCGGGACAGGGCCTTACTCCTACAATGAGCAGTTCTTC. The genes are TRBV18 and TRBJ2-1, with 9 bases that match TRBD1. V shed 10 bases and J 0 bases; nucleotides not matched to a gene: 10. Germline V CDR1 and CDR2: KGHSH, LQKENI. This CDR3 has 16 residues.

Only a few counts were recorded for this clonotype. J is TRBJ2-3 and V is TRBV3-1; the match to TRBD2 covers 8 bases. V gave up 4 bases and J gave up 1 base; unmatched junction bases: 7. The CDR3 length is 16 residues. Germline V gene lookup returns CDR1 LGHDT and CDR2 YNNKEL (reference sequence). In nucleotides, the CDR3 is TGTGCCAGCAGCCCCTTAGCGGGGCGACGCACAGATACGCAGTATTTT. Translation gives CASSPLAGRRTDTQYF.